The 20 T cell receptor beta chains below were found in one sample sequenced in a study of brain T cells in children with intractable seizures. The repertoire was sequenced with immunoSEQ multiplex PCR; TCRdb's copy has only in-frame clones and lacks some. The sample records 65,000 to 85,000 clones, roughly 91% being singletons. The material was peripheral blood, obtained at surgery. These receptors all come from a boy younger than two with tuberous sclerosis and intractable seizures.

There are a few counts of this clone. The J gene is TRBJ2-1, the V gene TRBV29-1, with a tentative D call TRBD2 (7 bases). The CDR3 sequence is 13 residues long. V was shortened by 3 bases and J by 8 bases, with 14 bases between the two germline ends. Germline V lookup: CDR1 SQVTM, CDR2 ANQGSEA. The CDR3: CSVDGGAVHEQFF. The CDR3 DNA follows: TGCAGCGTTGATGGGGGGGCCGTGCATGAGCAGTTCTTC.

In DNA, the CDR3 is TGTGCCAGCAGCCGACAGGAGCTGAACACTGAAGCTTTCTTT. It encodes CASSRQELNTEAFF. The chain links TRBV13 to TRBJ1-1; TRBD1 might be the D (6 bases). Germline CDR1 reads PRHDT; CDR2 reads FYEKMQ (reference sequence). The V gene lost 5 bases and the J gene lost 0 bases, with 10 bases spanning the gap. This CDR3 has 14 residues.

The chain has TRBV6-5 and TRBJ2-7; 8 bases line up with TRBD2. Losses at the gene ends were 11 bases for V and 4 bases for J; bases not matched to a gene: 16. This CDR3 is 15 amino acids long. Germline-derived CDR1 and CDR2 are MNHEY and SVGAGI. In DNA form, the CDR3 reads TGTGCCGCAAGCGGAGGGGCTGGCGGGAGGTACGAGCAGTACTTC. The encoded protein is CAASGGAGGRYEQYF.

This chain joins TRBV30 and TRBJ1-1; a weak D match, TRBD1 (5 bases). Germline V gene data show CDR1 as GTSNPN and CDR2 as SVGIG (reference sequence). This CDR3 has 13 amino acids. Trimming took off 0 bases at V and 6 bases at J, with 11 bases between the two ends. The CDR3 bases are TGTGCCTGGAGTGTATTGGGGCCCTCTGAAGCTTTCTTT. Translation gives CAWSVLGPSEAFF.

The chain uses TRBV5-6 and TRBJ1-1; D is undetermined. The V gene's germline CDR1 is SGHDT and CDR2 YYEEEE. V was clipped by 2 bases and J by 11 bases, with 19 bases between them. The CDR3 is made up of 14 amino acids. The CDR3 here is CASSLSSVLRRAFF. The CDR3 DNA is TGTGCCAGCAGCTTATCTAGTGTCCTTCGGAGGGCTTTCTTT. Full variable domain (rest looked up from reference TRBV5-6 and TRBJ1-1): DAGVTQSPTHLIKTRGQQVTLRCSPKSGHDTVSWYQQALGQGPQFIFQYYEEEERQRGNFPDRFSGHQFPNYSSELNVNALLLGDSALYLCASSLSSVLRRAFFGQGTRLTVV.

The V gene is TRBV25-1, the J gene TRBJ1-4; the D gene is possibly TRBD1 (5 bases). V lost 2 bases and J lost 0, with 13 bases in between. The CDR3 covers 17 residues. Germline lookup yields CDR1 MGHDK and CDR2 SYGVNS. CDR3 region: CASSERAGFTTNEKLFF. CDR3 DNA sequence: TGTGCCAGCAGTGAAAGGGCAGGGTTTACAACTAATGAAAAACTGTTTTTT.

This clone occurred once. The chain uses TRBV6-4 and TRBJ2-3; 10 nucleotides line up with TRBD2. Germline lookup yields CDR1 MRHNA and CDR2 SNTAGT. V trimming: 0 bases; J trimming: 4 bases; junction bases outside the gene matches: 1. The CDR3 extends over 15 amino acids. The DNA for the CDR3 is TGTGCCAGCAGTGACTCGACTAGCGGGCCAGATACGCAGTATTTT. It encodes CASSDSTSGPDTQYF.

The V gene is TRBV15, the J gene TRBJ1-5; D unresolved. V gave up 0 bases and J gave up 2 bases, with 8 bases separating them. The CDR3 has 15 amino acids. Germline V gives CDR1 LNHNV, CDR2 YYDKDF (reference sequence). Here the CDR3 reads CATSRERNGNQPQHF. The DNA for the CDR3 is TGTGCCACCAGCAGAGAGCGTAATGGCAATCAGCCCCAGCATTTT.

This chain connects TRBV29-1 to TRBJ1-2; TRBD1 is a possible D gene (5 bases). V was cut by 1 base and J by 10 bases, with 16 bases left in between. The CDR3 has 13 residues. Germline values: CDR1 SQVTM, CDR2 ANQGSEA. The CDR3 nucleotides read TGCAGCGTTGAAGGAAGGGGTTTTCAGGTCTACACCTTC. Its protein product is CSVEGRGFQVYTF.

V and J are TRBV3-1 (or the pseudogene TRBV3-2) and TRBJ2-2, with TRBD2 identical over 13 bases. This CDR3 is 17 amino acids long. The J segment lost 7 bases and the V segment lost 5 bases, leaving 10 bases of the junction unmatched. Looked up from germline, CDR1 is LGHDT and CDR2 is YNNKEL (reference sequence). CDR3 sequence (DNA): TGTGCCAGCAGCAAATGGACTAGCGGGAGCAGGGACGGGGAGCTGTTTTTT. Protein product: CASSKWTSGSRDGELFF.

V usage is TRBV5-1 and J usage is TRBJ2-1; D ambiguous. The CDR3 runs 15 residues. V lost 1 base and J 1 base, leaving 9 bases between the germline ends. Germline V gene sequence: CDR1 SGHRS, CDR2 YFSETQ. CDR3 sequence: CASSLSRTSYNEQFF. The CDR3 DNA is TGCGCCAGCAGCTTGTCCCGTACATCCTACAATGAGCAGTTCTTC.

This sequence joins TRBV2 and TRBJ1-1; D is undetermined. Trimming took off 7 bases at V and 1 base at J, with 7 bases between the two ends. CDR3 size: 12 residues. Germline V lookup: CDR1 SNHLY, CDR2 FYNNEI. This CDR3 is CASIVENTEAFF. The CDR3 DNA reads as TGTGCCAGCATAGTGGAGAACACTGAAGCTTTCTTT.

This clone was seen once. CDR3 in amino acids: CASSVGGYSNQPQHF. The CDR3 bases are TGTGCCAGCAGTGTGGGGGGATATAGCAATCAGCCCCAGCATTTT. The J gene is TRBJ1-5, the V gene TRBV25-1; a weak D match, TRBD1 (5 bases). In germline, CDR1 is MGHDK, CDR2 SYGVNS. The CDR3 contains 15 residues. Trimming removed 4 bases from V and 0 bases from J, with 10 bases in between.

In DNA form, the CDR3 reads TGCGCCAGCAGCTCGCGATTGAACACTGAAGCTTTCTTT. The encoded protein is CASSSRLNTEAFF. V usage is TRBV5-1 and J usage is TRBJ1-1, with D hard to call. Germline V CDR1 and CDR2: SGHRS, YFSETQ. V lost 3 bases and J lost 0, with 6 bases in between. This CDR3 has 13 amino acids.

This sequence joins TRBV5-1 and TRBJ1-2, with D perhaps TRBD1 (5 bases). The CDR3 is made up of 15 amino acids. V lost 3 bases and J 4 bases, leaving 16 bases between the germline ends. Germline loops: CDR1 SGHRS, CDR2 YFSETQ. The CDR3: CASSSTPDSVYGYTF. The CDR3 coding sequence is TGCGCCAGCAGCTCGACCCCAGACAGTGTCTATGGCTACACCTTC.

This clone was seen just once. As DNA, the CDR3 is TGTGCCAGCAGTGACAATTCACCCCTCCACTTT. Its translation is CASSDNSPLHF. The rearrangement links TRBV6-1 to TRBJ1-6; D is unclear. This CDR3 has 11 amino acids. V was trimmed by 3 bases and J by 7 bases, leaving 1 base between them. The germline V gene encodes CDR1 MNHNS and CDR2 SASEGT.

The J gene is TRBJ2-1, the V gene TRBV15; 9 bases are shared with TRBD2. The CDR3 sequence is 15 residues long. Per the germline V gene, CDR1 is LNHNV and CDR2 is YYDKDF (reference sequence). V lost 3 bases, J lost 7 bases, and 7 bases stayed unmatched. In DNA, the CDR3 is TGTGCCACCAGCAGCGCCGGGACTAGCAGGAATGAGCAGTTCTTC. The encoded protein is CATSSAGTSRNEQFF.

The chain employs TRBV7-9 and TRBJ2-2; D not resolved. The CDR3 totals 15 residues. V was clipped by 5 bases and J by 6 bases, with 16 bases between them. Germline-derived CDR1 and CDR2 are SEHNR and FQNEAQ (reference sequence). CDR3 bases: TGTGCCAGCAGCCCAGGACCAAATCCATCCGGGGAGCTGTTTTTT. This codes for CASSPGPNPSGELFF.

In this sample, this clone turned up once. V is TRBV7-3 and J is TRBJ1-2; D not resolved. The CDR3 length is 12 residues. Germline V gives CDR1 SGHTA, CDR2 FQGTGA. The V and J ends lost 5 bases and 7 bases respectively, with 11 bases between them. CDR3 sequence reads: CASSPGGGGYTF. CDR3 coding DNA: TGTGCCAGCAGCCCTGGAGGCGGTGGCTACACCTTC.

The genes are TRBV29-1 and TRBJ2-2; perhaps D is TRBD1 or TRBD2 (6 bases each). The CDR3 totals 15 residues. V lost 7 bases to trimming and J lost 0 bases, with 15 bases between them. Germline CDR1 reads SQVTM; CDR2 reads ANQGSEA. The CDR3 nucleotides read TGCAGCGCTGTTTCGGGGGCAACGAACACCGGGGAGCTGTTTTTT. As protein: CSAVSGATNTGELFF.